The rows below give T cell receptor beta chains drawn from one sample of a study of T cell changes during pregnancy in multiple sclerosis. The protocol was immunoSEQ multiplex PCR, while the TCRdb copy is restricted to in-frame clones and leaves out a portion. The sample gives about 80,000 clones, under 95% of which show up once; about 1.5% is in the top ten. The material was peripheral blood, obtained before pregnancy. The receptors originated from a female donor with multiple sclerosis, enrolled in a pregnancy study. The CDR3 runs from the conserved cysteine through the conserved F or W. Some rows mark clone size as missing; the rest say once, few, many or name a class of expanded clone.

j_gene	v_gene	abundance	CDR3aa
TRBJ1-2	TRBV27	-	CASSLDRGEAGYTF
TRBJ2-1	TRBV10-3	-	CAIREGQGLLKYNEQFF
TRBJ2-1	TRBV11-2	-	CASSLNSGGARNEQFF
TRBJ2-1	TRBV14	-	CASSQVLVAGRVNPNNEQFF
TRBJ2-6	TRBV7-8	-	CASSLKPSGANTGANVLTF
TRBJ2-7	TRBV7-2	-	CASSLDRAEQYF
TRBJ2-1	TRBV12-5	-	CASGLVEVSGAIHNEQFF
TRBJ2-3	TRBV11-2	-	CASSFPGGTQYF
TRBJ2-7	TRBV13	-	CASSLAWSSDEQYF
TRBJ2-7	TRBV2	-	CASSGTETYEQYF
TRBJ2-1	TRBV9	-	CASSERGEGGGRHNEQFF
TRBJ2-3	TRBV7-2	-	CASSQSYRADTQYF
TRBJ1-6	TRBV30	once	CAWSEGIPGNSPLHF
TRBJ2-2	TRBV2	-	CASSDVGLTTGELFF
TRBJ1-5	TRBV6-6	-	CASSYSGENQPQHF
TRBJ2-2	TRBV14	-	CASTSANTGELFF
TRBJ2-2	TRBV6-5	-	CASRRGAGTGELFF
TRBJ2-1	TRBV7-2	-	CASEPYSGGQYEQFF
TRBJ2-7	TRBV29-1	-	CSVGMTNYEQYF
TRBJ1-5	TRBV5-8	-	CASSRTGAPVVQHF
TRBJ2-3	TRBV7-8	-	CASRPPGGLTDTQYF
TRBJ2-3	TRBV15	-	CATSRERSDTQYF
TRBJ2-7	TRBV5-1	-	CASSYDSSYEQYF
TRBJ2-2	TRBV11-3	-	CASSLTHRLAGQNTGELFF
TRBJ2-1	TRBV7-6	-	CASSSRRDSNEQFF
TRBJ1-4	TRBV20-1	-	CSARGEPGLFF
TRBJ2-4	TRBV19	-	CASRPLGGGKNIQYF
TRBJ2-3	TRBV14	-	CASSHPGRGVDTQYF
TRBJ2-7	TRBV11-2	-	CASSSSGTGGEQYF
TRBJ2-5	TRBV27	-	CASSSSTELGTQYF
TRBJ2-1	TRBV7-2	once	CASSPGHLPGYEQFF
TRBJ2-7	TRBV7-2	-	CASSPSAGGWHSSAYEQYF
TRBJ2-1	TRBV7-3	-	CASSEGGGNEQFF
TRBJ2-1	TRBV7-2	-	CASSSGTGHYNEQFF
TRBJ1-4	TRBV2	-	CASRSDSHEKLFF
TRBJ2-1	TRBV5-1	-	CASSTAGLAGDPYNEQFF
TRBJ1-6	TRBV28	once	CATRTGSSYNSPLHF
TRBJ2-4	TRBV6-5	-	CASRKTGQGDIQYF
TRBJ1-1	TRBV7-6	-	CASSLVQGSRSEAFF
TRBJ2-5	TRBV15	-	CATSGGLTGRETQYF
TRBJ2-1	TRBV10-3	-	CAITPGGGPNEQFF
TRBJ2-3	TRBV11-3	-	CASSLGGPDTQYF
TRBJ1-5	TRBV5-3	-	CARNLDANQPQHF
TRBJ1-1	TRBV11-2	-	CASSLFDEIKGATEAFF
TRBJ1-4	TRBV18	-	CASSPIATTNEKLFF
TRBJ1-2	TRBV2	-	CASSGQGDGGYTF
TRBJ1-1	TRBV5-1	-	CASSWGQGSSTEAFF
TRBJ2-5	TRBV11-2	once	CASSILSETQYF
TRBJ1-1	TRBV5-4	-	CASSAAGEAFF
TRBJ2-7	TRBV2	-	CAGTAPGQGAYEQYF
TRBJ2-7	TRBV5-5	-	CASSLGVALREQYF
TRBJ2-7	TRBV11-2	-	CASSAYTYPPGSSEQYF
TRBJ2-2	TRBV5-1	-	CASWAHRDTGELFF
TRBJ2-5	TRBV5-1	-	CASSSGGLQETQYF
TRBJ1-2	TRBV5-6	-	CASSYGQGNYGYTF
TRBJ2-2	TRBV11-2	-	CASRIDRNTGELFF
TRBJ2-5	TRBV18	-	CASSLKETQYF
TRBJ2-5	TRBV6-1	-	CASLLAGGPETQYF